This is a list of T cell receptor beta chains from one sample in a study of cytomegalovirus exposure and HLA in healthy donors. Profiling relied on immunoSEQ multiplex PCR, and the TCRdb table lists in-frame clones only, not all of them. The sample consists of around 97,000 clones, about four fifths of them appearing once. The sequencing sample was made of PBMCs. The receptors originated from a man in his forties or fifties in good health and CMV-seropositive. CDR3s include the opening cysteine and the closing phenylalanine or tryptophan. Fields, in order: V gene, CDR3 protein.

TRBV9,CASSVFSSGGAPDTQYF
TRBV27,CASSSYGQVAKNIQYF
TRBV7-9,CSSSSRQTEAFF
TRBV30,CALESFNTQYF
TRBV6-1,CASSEGRARNTEAFF
TRBV28,CASTPHGSYEQYF
TRBV28,CASSLAGGVNTEAFF
TRBV5-6,CASSFMDIGPNTIYF
TRBV6-1,CASSEGRPNYGYTF
TRBV19,CASSGNRGLDYGYTF
TRBV5-4,CASSRSAGTIMNTEAFF
TRBV6-5,CASSFFSGTRVNEQFF
TRBV12-5,CASGRTDTEQYF
TRBV29-1,CSGVTGGVTEAFF
TRBV9,CASSVGLAGVGETQYF
TRBV2,CASGHGELFF
TRBV6-1,CASSERGQVHSGANVLTF
TRBV7-3,CASSLKDGTSGYRAGELFF
TRBV2,CASSELDTQYF
TRBV12-2,CASRMEGQGDGYTF
TRBV5-1,CASSGPLAGVSYEQYF
TRBV7-8,CASSTDPDSPKVSYEQYF
TRBV2,CASSGRLAGVAPPDTQYF
TRBV19,CASTSVPEVPGYTF
TRBV29-1,CSVEGQGAGYTF
TRBV7-8,CASSSPRGASQANNEKLFF
TRBV28,CASSFTGKLFF
TRBV5-1,CASSFNAQGGYGYTF
TRBV19,CASSSTSSDTQYF
TRBV6-1,CASTIDSNQPQHF
TRBV6-6,CASSYRGGDEQYF
TRBV7-6,CASSLTAGTGATDTQYF
TRBV5-6,CASSLVGLAGRYNEQFF
TRBV19,CASSRAGDSGNTIYF
TRBV30,CAWRFWGLGEMNTEAFF
TRBV9,CASSDLAVTSTDTQYF
TRBV28,CASTFGRESSADTQYF
TRBV18,CASSPSRTGPNQPQHF
TRBV11-1,CASSPRVVAGKQETQYF
TRBV9,CASSVGHGETQYF
TRBV5-1,CASSLAPQGASTGELFF
TRBV28,CASSLFSQGAGAFF
TRBV28,CASSSPGWSYEQYF
TRBV6-5,CASSYRHNQPQHF
TRBV4-2,CASSQLPSGSSYNEQFF
TRBV28,CASTLQFVGGDEAFF
TRBV5-1,CASSFDRVGEAFF
TRBV7-9,CASSNRGAEAFF
TRBV2,CASKTGGAYNEQFF
TRBV11-2,CASSLRAGGTEAFF
TRBV20-1,CSAADSFGYTF
TRBV7-2,CASSLNRIGEAFF
TRBV19,CASSIGGTYEQYF
TRBV19,CASSTSAPGSLYAYEQYF